The rows below give T cell receptor beta chains drawn from one sample of a study of blood T cells in healthy people across ages. MiXCR was run by TCRdb on the 5' RACE reads, yielding one entry per CDR3 protein. The sample includes around 600,000 distinct CDR3 sequences, 45% to 55% seen only once; the top ten take approximately 25%. Material: blood. The receptors were gathered from a man of 80 years or more in good health. Each CDR3 is given with its conserved first and last residue. Each record gives: clone size, V gene, D gene, J gene, CDR3 protein, CDR3 DNA. D genes are given only for firm matches. The size field is filled for only some rows; it gives once, few, many or a size class.

clone size: -; V gene: TRBV29-1; D gene: -; J gene: TRBJ2-1; CDR3 protein: CSVELWDNEQFF; CDR3 DNA: TGCAGCGTCGAATTATGGGACAATGAGCAGTTCTTC
clone size: -; V gene: TRBV5-1; D gene: TRBD1; J gene: TRBJ2-3; CDR3 protein: CASSSFGQGATDTQYF; CDR3 DNA: TGCGCCAGCAGCTCTTTTGGACAGGGGGCAACAGATACGCAGTATTTT
clone size: -; V gene: TRBV20-1; D gene: -; J gene: TRBJ1-2; CDR3 protein: CSASTGRGYGYTF; CDR3 DNA: TGCAGTGCTAGTACAGGGCGGGGATATGGCTACACCTTC
clone size: -; V gene: TRBV3-1; D gene: -; J gene: TRBJ1-2; CDR3 protein: CASSQVARKSYGYTF; CDR3 DNA: TGTGCCAGCAGCCAAGTGGCCAGGAAAAGCTATGGCTACACCTTC
clone size: -; V gene: TRBV29-1; D gene: -; J gene: TRBJ1-2; CDR3 protein: CSVEEGQSNYGYTF; CDR3 DNA: TGCAGCGTTGAAGAAGGGCAGTCCAACTATGGCTACACCTTC
clone size: -; V gene: TRBV5-4; D gene: TRBD1; J gene: TRBJ2-4; CDR3 protein: CASSRKTGGSKNIQYF; CDR3 DNA: TGTGCCAGCAGCCGAAAGACAGGGGGATCCAAAAACATTCAGTACTTC
clone size: -; V gene: TRBV7-3; D gene: TRBD1; J gene: TRBJ2-5; CDR3 protein: CASSQVGTGGQETQYF; CDR3 DNA: TGTGCCAGCAGCCAAGTGGGGACAGGGGGCCAAGAGACCCAGTACTTC
clone size: -; V gene: TRBV20-1; D gene: -; J gene: TRBJ2-1; CDR3 protein: CSAPEGVNKFF; CDR3 DNA: TGCAGTGCTCCCGAGGGAGTTAACAAGTTCTTC
clone size: -; V gene: TRBV9; D gene: TRBD1; J gene: TRBJ2-7; CDR3 protein: CASSPGTGPLYF; CDR3 DNA: TGTGCCAGCAGCCCAGGGACAGGTCCCCTGTACTTC
clone size: many; V gene: TRBV6-6; D gene: -; J gene: TRBJ2-5; CDR3 protein: CASSYLFQETQYF; CDR3 DNA: TGTGCCAGCAGTTACTTGTTCCAAGAGACCCAGTACTTC
clone size: few; V gene: TRBV7-2; D gene: -; J gene: TRBJ2-7; CDR3 protein: CASSLDAGFGYEQYF; CDR3 DNA: TGTGCCAGCAGCTTAGATGCAGGGTTCGGCTACGAGCAGTACTTC
clone size: few; V gene: TRBV15; D gene: TRBD1; J gene: TRBJ1-6; CDR3 protein: CATSRDRVYSPLHF; CDR3 DNA: TGTGCCACCAGCAGGGACAGGGTTTATTCACCCCTCCACTTT
clone size: -; V gene: TRBV9; D gene: -; J gene: TRBJ1-2; CDR3 protein: CASSALWDGYTF; CDR3 DNA: TGTGCCAGCAGCGCACTATGGGATGGCTACACCTTC
clone size: many; V gene: TRBV6-6; D gene: -; J gene: TRBJ2-7; CDR3 protein: CASSPRQVSSYEQYF; CDR3 DNA: TGTGCCAGCAGCCCCCGACAGGTCAGCTCCTACGAGCAGTACTTC
clone size: once; V gene: TRBV6-5; D gene: -; J gene: TRBJ2-2; CDR3 protein: CAGSPRAGANTGELFF; CDR3 DNA: TGTGCCGGCAGTCCCCGGGCAGGCGCAAACACCGGGGAGCTGTTTTTT
clone size: -; V gene: TRBV7-2; D gene: TRBD2; J gene: TRBJ2-5; CDR3 protein: CASSLKWASGREETQYF; CDR3 DNA: TGTGCCAGCAGCCTAAAGTGGGCTAGCGGGAGGGAAGAGACCCAGTACTTC
clone size: -; V gene: TRBV7-2; D gene: -; J gene: TRBJ2-7; CDR3 protein: CASSFRGGGENEQYF; CDR3 DNA: TGTGCCAGCAGCTTTAGGGGTGGGGGCGAAAACGAGCAGTACTTC
clone size: -; V gene: TRBV5-6; D gene: TRBD1; J gene: TRBJ2-5; CDR3 protein: CASSYRGIVGNEQYF; CDR3 DNA: TGTGCCAGCAGCTACAGGGGGATAGTTGGAAATGAGCAGTACTTC
clone size: -; V gene: TRBV7-2; D gene: -; J gene: TRBJ2-5; CDR3 protein: CASSLGPFGETQYF; CDR3 DNA: TGTGCCAGCAGCTTAGGCCCCTTTGGGGAGACCCAGTACTTC
clone size: few; V gene: TRBV5-1; D gene: -; J gene: TRBJ2-1; CDR3 protein: CASSFGGGNEQFF; CDR3 DNA: TGTGCCAGCAGCTTCGGAGGAGGAAATGAGCAGTTCTTC
clone size: few; V gene: TRBV7-2; D gene: TRBD1; J gene: TRBJ2-3; CDR3 protein: CASSSRTGGPDTQYF; CDR3 DNA: TGTGCCAGCAGCTCCCGGACAGGGGGCCCAGATACGCAGTATTTT
clone size: few; V gene: TRBV29-1; D gene: -; J gene: TRBJ2-3; CDR3 protein: CSSPSGGEGYDTQYF; CDR3 DNA: TGCAGCTCCCCTTCCGGGGGAGAGGGTTACGATACGCAGTATTTT
clone size: -; V gene: TRBV27; D gene: -; J gene: TRBJ2-7; CDR3 protein: CASSRWGDYEQYF; CDR3 DNA: TGTGCCAGCAGTCGTTGGGGGGACTACGAGCAGTACTTC
clone size: few; V gene: TRBV4-3; D gene: -; J gene: TRBJ2-7; CDR3 protein: CASSQDLGWAYEQYF; CDR3 DNA: TGCGCCAGCAGCCAAGATTTGGGGTGGGCCTACGAGCAGTACTTC
clone size: -; V gene: TRBV2; D gene: -; J gene: TRBJ2-1; CDR3 protein: CASSDPGKGQFF; CDR3 DNA: TGTGCCAGCAGTGATCCAGGCAAAGGGCAGTTCTTC
clone size: -; V gene: TRBV29-1; D gene: -; J gene: TRBJ1-1; CDR3 protein: CSVSGISEAFF; CDR3 DNA: TGCAGCGTTTCAGGGATCTCTGAAGCTTTCTTT
clone size: -; V gene: TRBV27; D gene: TRBD2; J gene: TRBJ2-7; CDR3 protein: CASSSYPMSGRKDGEQYF; CDR3 DNA: TGTGCCAGCAGTTCGTACCCAATGAGCGGGAGGAAAGACGGGGAGCAGTACTTC
clone size: many; V gene: TRBV6-5; D gene: TRBD1; J gene: TRBJ1-1; CDR3 protein: CASRPRQGTNTEAFF; CDR3 DNA: TGTGCCAGCAGACCCCGACAGGGAACGAACACTGAAGCTTTCTTT
clone size: once; V gene: TRBV19; D gene: -; J gene: TRBJ2-7; CDR3 protein: CASSPGPETYEQYF; CDR3 DNA: TGTGCCAGTAGTCCGGGGCCGGAAACCTACGAGCAGTACTTC
clone size: many; V gene: TRBV29-1; D gene: TRBD2; J gene: TRBJ2-5; CDR3 protein: CSVEVWTSGQLETQYF; CDR3 DNA: TGCAGCGTTGAAGTATGGACTAGCGGCCAGCTGGAGACCCAGTACTTC
clone size: -; V gene: TRBV3-1; D gene: -; J gene: TRBJ2-3; CDR3 protein: CASSQRGREDTQYF; CDR3 DNA: TGTGCCAGCAGCCAACGAGGGCGTGAAGATACGCAGTATTTT
clone size: few; V gene: TRBV20-1; D gene: TRBD1; J gene: TRBJ2-7; CDR3 protein: CSAYRTGGSLSEQYF; CDR3 DNA: TGCAGTGCTTACCGGACAGGGGGATCGTTATCGGAGCAGTACTTC
clone size: -; V gene: TRBV4-1; D gene: TRBD1; J gene: TRBJ1-2; CDR3 protein: CASSRTPTQGDSYGYTF; CDR3 DNA: TGCGCCAGCAGCCGCACGCCTACTCAGGGGGATTCCTATGGCTACACCTTC
clone size: few; V gene: TRBV20-1; D gene: -; J gene: TRBJ2-7; CDR3 protein: CSASAYEQYF; CDR3 DNA: TGCAGTGCTAGCGCCTACGAGCAGTACTTC
clone size: -; V gene: TRBV6-6; D gene: TRBD1; J gene: TRBJ2-2; CDR3 protein: CASNHRGRWELFF; CDR3 DNA: TGTGCCAGCAATCACAGGGGGCGCTGGGAGCTGTTTTTT
clone size: -; V gene: TRBV24-1; D gene: -; J gene: TRBJ1-2; CDR3 protein: CATSEQTGSGYTF; CDR3 DNA: TGTGCCACCAGTGAGCAGACAGGTTCCGGCTACACCTTC
clone size: -; V gene: TRBV20-1; D gene: TRBD2; J gene: TRBJ2-1; CDR3 protein: CSANRWERGYNEQFF; CDR3 DNA: TGCAGTGCTAACCGCTGGGAGCGGGGGTACAATGAGCAGTTCTTC
clone size: -; V gene: TRBV20-1; D gene: TRBD2; J gene: TRBJ2-1; CDR3 protein: CSARQSRLGLDSRKEQFF; CDR3 DNA: TGCAGTGCTCGCCAGTCGCGGTTAGGACTAGATAGTCGCAAGGAGCAGTTCTTC
clone size: -; V gene: TRBV24-1; D gene: -; J gene: TRBJ2-3; CDR3 protein: CATSDLVLTDTQYF; CDR3 DNA: TGTGCCACCAGTGATTTAGTCCTCACAGATACGCAGTATTTT
clone size: -; V gene: TRBV12-3/TRBV12-4; D gene: -; J gene: TRBJ2-3; CDR3 protein: CASSFRFFGRGRTDTQYF; CDR3 DNA: TGTGCCAGCAGTTTTAGATTTTTCGGCCGGGGACGTACAGATACGCAGTATTTT
clone size: few; V gene: TRBV29-1; D gene: -; J gene: TRBJ2-1; CDR3 protein: CSVGGGGEQFF; CDR3 DNA: TGCAGCGTTGGCGGAGGGGGTGAGCAGTTCTTC
clone size: -; V gene: TRBV20-1; D gene: -; J gene: TRBJ1-5; CDR3 protein: CSASRDDQPQHF; CDR3 DNA: TGCAGTGCTAGCCGGGATGATCAGCCCCAGCATTTT
clone size: -; V gene: TRBV6-6; D gene: -; J gene: TRBJ2-7; CDR3 protein: CASSYPRQVSHEQYF; CDR3 DNA: TGTGCCAGCAGTTACCCCAGACAGGTGTCCCACGAGCAGTACTTC
clone size: -; V gene: TRBV12-3/TRBV12-4; D gene: TRBD1; J gene: TRBJ1-4; CDR3 protein: CASSAEGQGGEKLFF; CDR3 DNA: TGTGCCAGCAGTGCGGAAGGACAGGGTGGGGAAAAACTGTTTTTT
clone size: -; V gene: TRBV20-1; D gene: -; J gene: TRBJ1-2; CDR3 protein: CSASNQGGGYTF; CDR3 DNA: TGCAGTGCTAGTAACCAAGGGGGAGGCTACACCTTC
clone size: few; V gene: TRBV5-8; D gene: TRBD1; J gene: TRBJ2-1; CDR3 protein: CASSLGTGRNEQFF; CDR3 DNA: TGTGCCAGCAGCTTGGGGACAGGGCGCAATGAGCAGTTCTTC
clone size: few; V gene: TRBV4-3; D gene: TRBD2; J gene: TRBJ2-7; CDR3 protein: CASSRLAGVLYEQYF; CDR3 DNA: TGCGCCAGCAGCCGTCTAGCGGGAGTACTCTACGAGCAGTACTTC
clone size: -; V gene: TRBV20-1; D gene: TRBD1; J gene: TRBJ1-1; CDR3 protein: CSARDRREAFF; CDR3 DNA: TGCAGTGCTCGGGACAGGCGTGAAGCTTTCTTT
clone size: -; V gene: TRBV5-1; D gene: TRBD2; J gene: TRBJ2-3; CDR3 protein: CASKPLNSGRTDTQYF; CDR3 DNA: TGCGCCAGTAAACCTTTGAATAGCGGGAGAACAGATACGCAGTATTTT
clone size: -; V gene: TRBV20-1; D gene: TRBD2; J gene: TRBJ2-1; CDR3 protein: CSAREGNSGGDEQFF; CDR3 DNA: TGCAGTGCTAGAGAGGGTAATAGCGGGGGTGATGAGCAGTTCTTC
clone size: -; V gene: TRBV7-2; D gene: -; J gene: TRBJ2-1; CDR3 protein: CASSLAPDLYNEQFF; CDR3 DNA: TGTGCCAGCAGCTTAGCCCCGGACCTCTACAATGAGCAGTTCTTC
clone size: -; V gene: TRBV28; D gene: -; J gene: TRBJ2-1; CDR3 protein: CASSFGYKQFF; CDR3 DNA: TGTGCCAGCAGTTTTGGGTACAAGCAGTTCTTC
clone size: -; V gene: TRBV7-9; D gene: TRBD2; J gene: TRBJ2-3; CDR3 protein: CASSLAGPGLAGGTQYF; CDR3 DNA: TGTGCCAGCAGCTTAGCTGGTCCCGGACTAGCGGGAGGTACGCAGTATTTT
clone size: few; V gene: TRBV7-9; D gene: TRBD2; J gene: TRBJ2-1; CDR3 protein: CAGRLAGGPINEQFF; CDR3 DNA: TGTGCCGGCAGGTTAGCGGGAGGGCCCATCAATGAGCAGTTCTTC